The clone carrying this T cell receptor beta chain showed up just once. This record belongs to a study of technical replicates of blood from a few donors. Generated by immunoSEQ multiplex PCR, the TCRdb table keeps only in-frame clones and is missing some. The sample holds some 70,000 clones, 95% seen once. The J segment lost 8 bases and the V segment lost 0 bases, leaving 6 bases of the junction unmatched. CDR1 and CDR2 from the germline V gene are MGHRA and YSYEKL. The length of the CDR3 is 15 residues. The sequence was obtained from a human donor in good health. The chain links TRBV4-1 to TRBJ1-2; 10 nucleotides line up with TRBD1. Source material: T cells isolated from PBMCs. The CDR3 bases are TGCGCCAGCAGCCAAGATTTCGGGACAGGGGTAGGCTACACCTTC. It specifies CASSQDFGTGVGYTF.